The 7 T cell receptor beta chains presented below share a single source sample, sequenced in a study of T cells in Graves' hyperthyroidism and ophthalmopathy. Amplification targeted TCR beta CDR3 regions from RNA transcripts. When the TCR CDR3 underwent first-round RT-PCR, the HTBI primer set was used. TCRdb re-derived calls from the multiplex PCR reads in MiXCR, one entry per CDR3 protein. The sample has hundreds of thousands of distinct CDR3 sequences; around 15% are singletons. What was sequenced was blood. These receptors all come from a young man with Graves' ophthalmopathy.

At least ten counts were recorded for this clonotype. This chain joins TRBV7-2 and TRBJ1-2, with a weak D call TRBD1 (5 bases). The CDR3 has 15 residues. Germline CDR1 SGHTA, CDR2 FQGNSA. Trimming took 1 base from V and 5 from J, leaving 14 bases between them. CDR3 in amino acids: CASSLVDRGGYGYTF. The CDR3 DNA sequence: TGTGCCAGCAGCTTAGTTGACCGGGGCGGGTATGGCTACACCTTC.

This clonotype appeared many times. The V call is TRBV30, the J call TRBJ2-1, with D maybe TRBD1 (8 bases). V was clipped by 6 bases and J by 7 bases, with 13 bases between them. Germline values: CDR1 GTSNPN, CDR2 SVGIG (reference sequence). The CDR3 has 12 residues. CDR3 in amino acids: CACHRGGNEQFF. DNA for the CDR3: TGTGCCTGCCACAGGGGGGGTAATGAGCAGTTCTTC. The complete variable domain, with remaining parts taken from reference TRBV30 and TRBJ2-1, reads SQTIHQWPATLVQPVGSPLSLECTVEGTSNPNLYWYRQAAGRGLQLLFYSVGIGQISSEVPQNLSASRPQDRQFILSSKKLLLSDSGFYLCACHRGGNEQFFGPGTRLTVL.

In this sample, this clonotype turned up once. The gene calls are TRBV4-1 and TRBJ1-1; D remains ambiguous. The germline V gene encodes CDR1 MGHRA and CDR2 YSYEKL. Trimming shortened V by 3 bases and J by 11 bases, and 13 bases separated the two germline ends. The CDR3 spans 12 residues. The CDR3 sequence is CASSQNFGGAFF. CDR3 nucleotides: TGCGCCAGCAGCCAGAACTTCGGAGGGGCTTTCTTT.

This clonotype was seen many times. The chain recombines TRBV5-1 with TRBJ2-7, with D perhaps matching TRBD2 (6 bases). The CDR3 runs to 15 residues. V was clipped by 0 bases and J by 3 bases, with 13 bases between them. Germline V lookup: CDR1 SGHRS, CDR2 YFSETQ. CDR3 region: CASSLVGQEGYEQYF. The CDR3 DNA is TGCGCCAGCAGCTTGGTAGGTCAGGAGGGCTACGAGCAGTACTTC.

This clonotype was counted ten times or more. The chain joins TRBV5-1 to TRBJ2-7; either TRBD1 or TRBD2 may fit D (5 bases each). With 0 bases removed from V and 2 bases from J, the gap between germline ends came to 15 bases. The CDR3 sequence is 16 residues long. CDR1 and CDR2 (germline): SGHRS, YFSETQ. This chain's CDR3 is CASSLAWGPQTYEQYF. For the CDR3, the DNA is TGCGCCAGCAGCTTGGCATGGGGACCACAAACCTACGAGCAGTACTTC.

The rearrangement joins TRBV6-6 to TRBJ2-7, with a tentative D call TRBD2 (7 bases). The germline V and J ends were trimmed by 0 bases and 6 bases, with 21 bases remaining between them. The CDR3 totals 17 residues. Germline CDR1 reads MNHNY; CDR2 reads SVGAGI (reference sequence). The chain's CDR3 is CASSYSTGLLGGGEQYF. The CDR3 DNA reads TGTGCCAGCAGTTACTCCACGGGACTCCTAGGGGGGGGCGAGCAGTACTTC.

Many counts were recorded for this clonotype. The CDR3 DNA follows: TGTGCCAGCAGCTTATACGAGGGCGAAGTTACCTACGAGCAGTACTTC. It codes for CASSLYEGEVTYEQYF. This chain connects TRBV7-9 to TRBJ2-7; the D gene is possibly TRBD2 (5 bases). Looked up from germline, CDR1 is SEHNR and CDR2 is FQNEAQ (reference sequence). V was pared by 2 bases and J by 2 bases, with 16 bases between. The CDR3 covers 16 residues.